This record covers a single TCR beta chain. The target antigen is unknown. This sample is drawn from a study of cytomegalovirus exposure and HLA in healthy donors. From germline, CDR1 is LGHNA and CDR2 YSLEER. Trimming removed 0 bases from V and 2 bases from J, with 9 bases in between. The CDR3 is 15 residues long. Points from the study as a whole: Sequencing had likely introduced a cluster of highly shared sequence variants as an artifact.

The primer mix had 60 Vbeta and 13 Jbeta primers. Data came from immunoSEQ multiplex PCR; TCRdb stores just in-frame clones and leaves some out. Of 95,000 to 150,000 clones listed, around three quarters are singletons. The J gene is TRBJ2-3, the V gene TRBV4-3; D is perhaps TRBD2 (5 bases). Specimen: PBMCs. The source of this sequence is a man aged 35 to 55 in good health and CMV-seronegative. CDR3 in amino acids: CASSQDSRDTDTQYF. CDR3 nucleotide sequence: TGCGCCAGCAGCCAAGATTCGAGGGACACAGATACGCAGTATTTT.